The clone carrying this T cell receptor (beta chain) showed up just once. This record comes from a study of blood T cell repertoires in COVID-19. This CDR3 region has 16 residues. Trimming cost V 3 bases and J 2 bases; bases outside gene matches: 8. The germline V gene encodes CDR1 SGHTA and CDR2 FQGNSA. TCRdb's copy holds only in-frame clones and misses some; the assay was immunoSEQ multiplex PCR. The sample lists under 300,000 clones, 75% to 90% occurring once. The rearrangement uses TRBV7-2 and TRBJ2-5; 8 bases fit TRBD2. This sequence was found in a woman between 40 and 50 years old who had recovered from COVID-19. The specimen sequenced was PBMCs or T cells enriched from blood (not recorded which). CDR3 in amino acids: CASSFSGVTLQETQYF. CDR3 bases: TGTGCCAGCAGCTTTAGCGGGGTAACCCTTCAAGAGACCCAGTACTTC.